The 23 T cell receptor beta chains below all came from one sample that was sequenced in a study of cytomegalovirus exposure and HLA in healthy donors. The primer mix had 60 Vbeta and 13 Jbeta primers. The method was immunoSEQ multiplex PCR; TCRdb's version includes in-frame clones alone and lacks a portion of them. The sample has roughly 190,000 clones, approximately 80% seen once; the top ten hold roughly 10%. Material: PBMCs. The receptors were sampled from a woman aged 45 to 65 in good health and CMV-seropositive.

J is TRBJ2-3 and V is TRBV5-1, with 9 bases aligning to TRBD2. This CDR3 spans 16 amino acids. The junction had 5 bases not matched to a gene; V was cut back by 0 bases and J by 3 bases. The germline CDR1 and CDR2 sequences are SGHRS and YFSETQ. This CDR3 is CASSLVGLASTDTQYF. CDR3 coding DNA: TGCGCCAGCAGCTTGGTTGGACTAGCGAGTACAGATACGCAGTATTTT.

The chain combines TRBV6-1 with TRBJ2-1, with 8 positions matching TRBD1. Germline CDR1 MNHNS, CDR2 SASEGT. The junction had 6 bases not matched to a gene; V was cut back by 2 bases and J by 6 bases. The CDR3 sequence is 15 residues long. Written as DNA, the CDR3 is TGTGCCAGCAGTGAATACAACAGGGGGGTCAATGAGCAGTTCTTC. Encoded protein: CASSEYNRGVNEQFF.

The rearrangement joins TRBV25-1 to TRBJ2-7; 8 bases fit TRBD1. This CDR3 is 14 amino acids long. V dropped 2 bases and J dropped 6; count of bases not matched to a gene: 6. Germline values: CDR1 MGHDK, CDR2 SYGVNS. CDR3 DNA: TGTGCCAGCAGTGAACATCGGGACAGGTTCGAGCAGTACTTC. Translation: CASSEHRDRFEQYF.

This sequence joins TRBV6-4 and TRBJ2-1, with unresolved D. The V end lost 5 bases, the J end lost 10 bases, and 15 bases lay between the germline ends. Germline CDR1 and CDR2: MRHNA and SNTAGT. The CDR3 totals 13 residues. CDR3 nucleotides: TGTGCCAGCAGTACCGGCCTAGTCGGAGAGCAGTTCTTC. This sequence encodes CASSTGLVGEQFF.

This rearrangement joins TRBV21-1 to TRBJ2-5; the table gives TRBD2 as D, unverified against the DNA. TRBV21-1 is termed a pseudogene. This CDR3 has 15 residues. CDR3: CASSKTPEGQETQYF. The CDR3 nucleotides are TGTGCCAGCAGCAAAACCCCGGAGGGGCAAGAGACCCAGTACTTC.

This chain connects TRBV6-1 to TRBJ1-1; unclear D gene. In germline, CDR1 is MNHNS, CDR2 SASEGT. The CDR3 has 16 residues. Between the trimmed V and J ends, which lost 0 bases and 0 bases, there was a span of 11 bases. The CDR3 loop reads CASSEAKVEMNTEAFF. In DNA form, the CDR3 reads TGTGCCAGCAGTGAAGCGAAGGTGGAGATGAACACTGAAGCTTTCTTT.

Only a few counts were recorded for this clone. CDR3 bases: TGTGCCAGCAGTTACACCGGGTCGAGCGAGCAGTACTTC. Translated: CASSYTGSSEQYF. The chain recombines TRBV6-5 with TRBJ2-7, with D unclear. Germline CDR1 is MNHEY and CDR2 is SVGAGI. This CDR3 region has 13 residues. Trimming took off 2 bases at V and 6 bases at J, with 11 bases between the two ends.

V and J are TRBV4-1 and TRBJ1-1, with D uncertain. The CDR3 loop spans 13 amino acids. V was cut by 1 base and J by 12 bases, with 15 bases left in between. Germline-derived CDR1 and CDR2 are MGHRA and YSYEKL. CDR3 in amino acids: CASSQVEASGTFF. As DNA, the CDR3 is TGCGCCAGCAGCCAAGTCGAAGCCTCAGGAACTTTCTTT.

Turning to this clone: The same CDR3 is also encoded by other DNA sequences in this sample. The V call is TRBV29-1, the J call TRBJ2-7; 7 bases line up with TRBD1. Losses at the gene ends were 1 base for V and 7 bases for J; bases not matched to a gene: 7. This CDR3 has 13 residues. Germline CDR1 SQVTM, CDR2 ANQGSEA. The CDR3 here is CSVEGDRVGEQYF. DNA for the CDR3: TGCAGCGTTGAAGGCGACAGGGTAGGGGAGCAGTACTTC.

Only one count was recorded for this clone. This chain joins TRBV15 and TRBJ2-3, with TRBD2 matching over 10 bases. Germline V CDR1 and CDR2: LNHNV, YYDKDF (reference sequence). V dropped 3 bases and J dropped 1; count of bases not matched to a gene: 13. This CDR3 comprises 19 residues. Here the CDR3 reads CATSSTYSGLAGGTDTQYF. The DNA of the CDR3 is TGTGCCACCAGCAGCACCTACAGCGGGCTAGCGGGAGGCACAGATACGCAGTATTTT.

The chain is built from TRBV29-1 and TRBJ2-1, with D possibly being TRBD2 (7 bases). The CDR3 covers 15 residues. V shed 4 bases and J shed 9 bases, with 22 bases lying between them. Germline-derived CDR1 and CDR2 are SQVTM and ANQGSEA. CDR3 sequence (DNA): TGCAGCGTTGTTGGACAAATGGAAAGGGGGGGTGAGCAGTTCTTC. It codes for CSVVGQMERGGEQFF.

This chain links TRBV4-1 with TRBJ2-5; TRBD1 matches 11 bases. V lost 4 bases to trimming and J lost 1 base; unmatched junction nucleotides: 8. The CDR3 is made up of 17 amino acids. The germline CDR1 and CDR2 sequences are MGHRA and YSYEKL. The CDR3 spells CASSRSRDRGSQETQYF. The CDR3 coding sequence is TGCGCCAGCAGCCGCTCCCGGGACAGGGGGTCCCAAGAGACCCAGTACTTC.

This clone was observed a few times. The rearrangement uses TRBV9 and TRBJ1-2; TRBD1 aligns across 7 bases. In germline, CDR1 is SGDLS, CDR2 YYNGEE. CDR3 size: 15 residues. Trimming removed 3 bases from V and 0 bases from J; junction bases left unmatched: 5. This CDR3 reads CASSASGGTNYGYTF. In nucleotides, the CDR3 is TGTGCCAGCAGCGCGTCAGGGGGAACTAACTATGGCTACACCTTC.

The chain combines TRBV7-2 with TRBJ2-2; D may be TRBD2 (5 bases). Trimming took 4 bases from V and 5 from J, leaving 11 bases between them. The germline V gene has CDR1 SGHTA and CDR2 FQGNSA. There are 14 residues in the CDR3. The CDR3 region has the DNA TGTGCCAGCAGCTCCAAAAGGGAGACCGGGGAGCTGTTTTTT. It specifies CASSSKRETGELFF.

The rearrangement links TRBV7-3 to TRBJ2-7; tentatively, D is TRBD2 (6 bases). The germline V gene has CDR1 SGHTA and CDR2 FQGTGA. The CDR3 spans 14 residues. V was pared by 5 bases and J by 2 bases, with 13 bases between. The CDR3 bases are TGTGCCAGCAGCCCGAGCGGAGGGGCCTACGAGCAGTACTTC. Translating it yields CASSPSGGAYEQYF. The full variable domain, rest sourced from reference TRBV7-3 and TRBJ2-7, is GAGVSQTPSNKVTEKGKYVELRCDPISGHTALYWYRQSLGQGPEFLIYFQGTGAADDSGLPNDRFFAVRPEGSVSTLKIQRTERGDSAVYLCASSPSGGAYEQYFGPGTRLTVT.

This clone appeared a single time. The chain is built from TRBV29-1 and TRBJ2-7, with 8 nucleotides matching TRBD2. Trimming removed 7 bases from V and 3 bases from J; junction bases left unmatched: 8. The CDR3 has 13 residues. Per germline, CDR1 SQVTM and CDR2 ANQGSEA. This chain's CDR3 is CSASGGQSYEQYF. The CDR3 nucleotides are TGCAGCGCCTCGGGGGGGCAGAGCTACGAGCAGTACTTC.

The V gene is TRBV7-2, the J gene TRBJ1-2, with 10 bases fitting TRBD1. This CDR3 is 15 amino acids long. With V trimmed by 5 bases and J by 5 bases, 8 bases remained unmatched. Germline CDR1 reads SGHTA; CDR2 reads FQGNSA. The CDR3 region is CASSPDRGRGYGYTF. CDR3 DNA sequence: TGTGCCAGCAGCCCAGACAGGGGGCGCGGGTATGGCTACACCTTC.

The rearrangement uses TRBV18 and TRBJ2-7; no firm D call. The CDR3 consists of 14 residues. Per the germline V gene, CDR1 is KGHSH and CDR2 is LQKENI. Trimming took 4 bases from V and 2 from J, leaving 12 bases between them. This chain's CDR3 is CASSQGGGAYEQYF. Written as DNA, the CDR3 is TGTGCCAGCTCACAAGGTGGCGGAGCCTACGAGCAGTACTTC.

The rearrangement joins TRBV6-1 to TRBJ2-7; the match to TRBD1 covers 7 bases. V gave up 7 bases and J gave up 3 bases; unmatched junction bases: 12. Germline CDR1 reads MNHNS; CDR2 reads SASEGT. The CDR3 sequence is 15 residues long. The CDR3 nucleotides are TGTGCCAGCATCACTCCCGGGACAGAGGGCTACGAGCAGTACTTC. Protein sequence: CASITPGTEGYEQYF.

The V gene is TRBV6-4, the J gene TRBJ2-2; 10 nucleotides line up with TRBD2. Germline CDR1 MRHNA, CDR2 SNTAGT. The CDR3 is 14 residues long. Unmatched junction bases numbered 3, after V lost 4 bases and J lost 7 bases. CDR3 in amino acids: CASSVGLAIGELFF. CDR3 nucleotide sequence: TGTGCCAGCAGTGTGGGACTAGCGATCGGGGAGCTGTTTTTT.

The table lists this clone with a count of one. The chain carries TRBV28 and TRBJ1-2, with TRBD1 matching over 7 bases. This CDR3 is built from 12 residues. Trimming cost V 2 bases and J 8 bases; bases outside gene matches: 2. Germline V gives CDR1 MDHEN, CDR2 SYDVKM. DNA for the CDR3: TGTGCCAGCAGTTTAAGACAGGGAGGCTACACCTTC. It is translated as CASSLRQGGYTF.

The chain recombines TRBV19 with TRBJ1-2, with D tentatively TRBD1 (6 bases). Germline V lookup: CDR1 LNHDA, CDR2 SQIVND (reference sequence). V lost 2 bases and J 4 bases, leaving 11 bases between the germline ends. This CDR3 comprises 14 residues. The CDR3 region is CASSITAGAYGYTF. The CDR3 coding sequence is TGTGCCAGTAGTATAACGGCAGGGGCCTATGGCTACACCTTC.

The J gene is TRBJ1-1, the V gene TRBV18; D not certain. Germline V gene lookup returns CDR1 KGHSH and CDR2 LQKENI. Trimming removed 0 bases at V and 2 bases at J, with 10 bases between. This CDR3 region has 15 residues. The CDR3 DNA reads TGTGCCAGCTCACCACCGGTCGGGAGAAACACTGAAGCTTTCTTT. Protein: CASSPPVGRNTEAFF.